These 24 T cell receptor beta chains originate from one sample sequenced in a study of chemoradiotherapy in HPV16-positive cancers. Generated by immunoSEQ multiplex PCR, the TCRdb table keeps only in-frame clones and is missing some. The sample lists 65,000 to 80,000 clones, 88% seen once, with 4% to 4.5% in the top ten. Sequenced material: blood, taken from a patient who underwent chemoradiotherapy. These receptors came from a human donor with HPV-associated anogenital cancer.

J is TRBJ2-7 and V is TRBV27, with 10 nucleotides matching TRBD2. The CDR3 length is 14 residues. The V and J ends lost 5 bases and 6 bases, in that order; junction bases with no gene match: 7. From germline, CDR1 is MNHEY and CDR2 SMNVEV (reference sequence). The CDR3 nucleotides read TGTGCCAGCAGTATCAGCGGGAGGGCAGGCGAGCAGTACTTC. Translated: CASSISGRAGEQYF.

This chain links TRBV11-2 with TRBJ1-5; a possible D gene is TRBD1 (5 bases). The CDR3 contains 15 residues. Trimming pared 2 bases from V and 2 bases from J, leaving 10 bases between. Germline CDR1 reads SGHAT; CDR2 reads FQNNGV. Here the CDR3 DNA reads TGTGCCAGCAGCTTATCGCAGGGCGGCAATCAGCCCCAGCATTTT. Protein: CASSLSQGGNQPQHF.

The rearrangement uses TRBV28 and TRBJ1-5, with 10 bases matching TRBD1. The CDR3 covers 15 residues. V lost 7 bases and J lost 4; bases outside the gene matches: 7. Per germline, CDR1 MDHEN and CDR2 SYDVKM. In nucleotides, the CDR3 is TGTGCCAGCACCTGGGACAGGGGAGGAAATCAGCCCCAGCATTTT. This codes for CASTWDRGGNQPQHF.

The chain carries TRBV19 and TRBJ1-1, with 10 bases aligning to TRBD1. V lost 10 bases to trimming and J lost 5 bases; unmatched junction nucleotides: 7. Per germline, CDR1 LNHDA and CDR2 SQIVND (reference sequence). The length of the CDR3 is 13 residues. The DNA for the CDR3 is TGTGCCACCAAGACAGGGGGCTCTACTGAAGCTTTCTTT. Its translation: CATKTGGSTEAFF.

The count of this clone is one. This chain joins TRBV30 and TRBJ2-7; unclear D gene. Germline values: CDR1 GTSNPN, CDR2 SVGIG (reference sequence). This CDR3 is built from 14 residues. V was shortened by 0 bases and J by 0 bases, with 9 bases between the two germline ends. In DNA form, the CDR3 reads TGTGCCTGGAGTGTCCTACCGAGCTCCTACGAGCAGTACTTC. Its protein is CAWSVLPSSYEQYF.

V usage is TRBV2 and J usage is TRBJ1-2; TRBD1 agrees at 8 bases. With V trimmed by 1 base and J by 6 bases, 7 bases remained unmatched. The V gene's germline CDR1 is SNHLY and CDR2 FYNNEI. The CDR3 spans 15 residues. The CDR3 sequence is CASSEVKTGVDGYTF. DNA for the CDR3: TGTGCCAGCAGTGAAGTAAAGACAGGGGTGGATGGCTACACCTTC. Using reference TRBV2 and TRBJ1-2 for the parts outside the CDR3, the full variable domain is EPEVTQTPSHQVTQMGQEVILRCVPISNHLYFYWYRQILGQKVEFLVSFYNNEISEKSEIFDDQFSVERPDGSNFTLKIRSTKLEDSAMYFCASSEVKTGVDGYTFGSGTRLTVV.

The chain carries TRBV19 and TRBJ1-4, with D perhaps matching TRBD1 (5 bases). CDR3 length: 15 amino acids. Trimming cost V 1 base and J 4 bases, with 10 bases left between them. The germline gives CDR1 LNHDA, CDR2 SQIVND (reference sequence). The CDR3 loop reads CASSIVAGVNEKLFF. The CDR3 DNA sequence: TGTGCCAGTAGTATAGTTGCGGGGGTTAATGAAAAACTGTTTTTT.

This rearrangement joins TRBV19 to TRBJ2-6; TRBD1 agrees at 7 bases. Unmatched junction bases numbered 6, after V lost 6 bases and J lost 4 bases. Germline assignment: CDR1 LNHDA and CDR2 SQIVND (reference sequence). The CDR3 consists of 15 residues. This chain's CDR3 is CASSTGVSGANVLTF. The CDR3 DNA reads TGTGCCAGTAGCACAGGGGTTTCGGGGGCCAACGTCCTGACTTTC.

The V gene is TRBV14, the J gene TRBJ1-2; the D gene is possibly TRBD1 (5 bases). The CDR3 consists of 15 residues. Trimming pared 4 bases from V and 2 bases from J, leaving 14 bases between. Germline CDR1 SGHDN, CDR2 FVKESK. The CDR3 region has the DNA TGTGCCAGCAGCCTAAGTTTGAGGGGAAACTATGGCTACACCTTC. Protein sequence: CASSLSLRGNYGYTF.

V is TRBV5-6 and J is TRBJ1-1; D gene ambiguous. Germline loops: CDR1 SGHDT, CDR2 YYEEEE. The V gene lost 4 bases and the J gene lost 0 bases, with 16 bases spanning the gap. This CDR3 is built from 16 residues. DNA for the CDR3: TGTGCCAGCAGCCCTTCATCCTCTGGGGTGAACACTGAAGCTTTCTTT. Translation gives CASSPSSSGVNTEAFF.

In DNA form, the CDR3 reads TGTGCCACCCTCAAGGGCTATGGCTACACCTTC. This codes for CATLKGYGYTF. The V gene is TRBV2, the J gene TRBJ1-2; no reliable D call. This CDR3 has 11 residues. V gave up 10 bases and J gave up 4 bases, with 10 bases separating them. The germline V gene encodes CDR1 SNHLY and CDR2 FYNNEI.

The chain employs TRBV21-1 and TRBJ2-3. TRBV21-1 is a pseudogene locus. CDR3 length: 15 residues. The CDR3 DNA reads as TGTGCCAGCAGCAAAGGTAGGAAAGTCACAGATACGCAGTATTTT. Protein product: CASSKGRKVTDTQYF.

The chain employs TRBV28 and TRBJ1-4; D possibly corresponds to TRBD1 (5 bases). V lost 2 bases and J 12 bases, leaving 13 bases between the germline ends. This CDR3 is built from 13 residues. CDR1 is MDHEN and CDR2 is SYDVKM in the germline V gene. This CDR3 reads CASSLLRDFELFF. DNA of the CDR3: TGTGCCAGCAGTTTACTTCGGGACTTTGAACTGTTTTTT.

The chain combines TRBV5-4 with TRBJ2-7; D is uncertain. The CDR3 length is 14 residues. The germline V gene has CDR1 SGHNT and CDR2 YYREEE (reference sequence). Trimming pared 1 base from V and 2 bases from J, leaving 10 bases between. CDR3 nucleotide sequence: TGTGCCAGCAGCTTGACGGTGACCCCCTACGAGCAGTACTTC. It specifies CASSLTVTPYEQYF.

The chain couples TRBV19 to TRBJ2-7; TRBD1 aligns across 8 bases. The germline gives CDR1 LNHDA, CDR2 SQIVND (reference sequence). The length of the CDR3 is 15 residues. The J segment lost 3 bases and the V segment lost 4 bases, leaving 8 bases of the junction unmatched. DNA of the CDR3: TGTGCCAGTAGTACCGGACAGGGATTTCGCTACGAGCAGTACTTC. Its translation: CASSTGQGFRYEQYF.

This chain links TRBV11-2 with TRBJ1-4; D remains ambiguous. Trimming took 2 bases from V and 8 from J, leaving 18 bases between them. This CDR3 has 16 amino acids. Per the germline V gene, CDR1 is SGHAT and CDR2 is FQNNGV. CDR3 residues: CASSLRTPAVGEKLFF. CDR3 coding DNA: TGTGCCAGCAGCTTACGGACTCCAGCCGTTGGGGAAAAACTGTTTTTT.

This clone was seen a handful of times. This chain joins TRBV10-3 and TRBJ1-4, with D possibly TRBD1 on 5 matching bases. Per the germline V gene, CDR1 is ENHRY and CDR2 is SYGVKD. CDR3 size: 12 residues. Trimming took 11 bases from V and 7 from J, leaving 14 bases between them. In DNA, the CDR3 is TGTGCCGTCGGGACGGGGGGTGAAAAACTGTTTTTT. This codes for CAVGTGGEKLFF.

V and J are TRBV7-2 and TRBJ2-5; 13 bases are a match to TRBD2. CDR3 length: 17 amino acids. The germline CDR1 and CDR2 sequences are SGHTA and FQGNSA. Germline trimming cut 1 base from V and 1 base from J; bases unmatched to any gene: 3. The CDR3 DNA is TGTGCCAGCAGCTTAGGGACTAGCGGGAGTGGCCAAGAGACCCAGTACTTC. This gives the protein CASSLGTSGSGQETQYF.

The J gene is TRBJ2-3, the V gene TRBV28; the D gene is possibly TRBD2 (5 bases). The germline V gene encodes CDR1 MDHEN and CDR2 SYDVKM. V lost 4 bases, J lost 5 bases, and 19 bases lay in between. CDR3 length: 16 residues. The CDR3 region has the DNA TGTGCCAGCAGTTCAATCGGCGTGGGAGAGCTAGATACGCAGTATTTT. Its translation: CASSSIGVGELDTQYF. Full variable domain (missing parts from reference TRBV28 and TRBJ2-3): DVKVTQSSRYLVKRTGEKVFLECVQDMDHENMFWYRQDPGLGLRLIYFSYDVKMKEKGDIPEGYSVSREKKERFSLILESASTNQTSMYLCASSSIGVGELDTQYFGPGTRLTVL.

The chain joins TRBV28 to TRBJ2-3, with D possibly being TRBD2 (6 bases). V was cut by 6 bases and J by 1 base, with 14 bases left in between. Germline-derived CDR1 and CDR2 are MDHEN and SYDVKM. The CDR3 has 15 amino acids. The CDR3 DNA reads TGTGCCAGCAGATCGTCGGGAGAGGGCACAGATACGCAGTATTTT. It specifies CASRSSGEGTDTQYF.

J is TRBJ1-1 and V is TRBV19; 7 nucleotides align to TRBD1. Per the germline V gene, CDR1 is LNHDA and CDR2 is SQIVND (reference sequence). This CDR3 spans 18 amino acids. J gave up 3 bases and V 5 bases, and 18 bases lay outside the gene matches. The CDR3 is CASSAPDDRDALHTEAFF. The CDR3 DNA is TGTGCCAGTAGTGCACCGGACGACAGGGACGCTCTTCACACTGAAGCTTTCTTT.

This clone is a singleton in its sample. The CDR3 region is CASSGWEAEAFF. CDR3 nucleotide sequence: TGTGCCAGCAGCGGGTGGGAGGCTGAAGCTTTCTTT. This chain links TRBV7-6 with TRBJ1-1; D unresolved. Germline assignment: CDR1 SGHVS and CDR2 FNYEAQ. V was shortened by 5 bases and J by 6 bases, with 10 bases between the two germline ends. The CDR3 has 12 amino acids.

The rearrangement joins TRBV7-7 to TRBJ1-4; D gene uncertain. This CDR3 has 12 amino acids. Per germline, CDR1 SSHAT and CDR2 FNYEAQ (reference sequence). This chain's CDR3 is CASGEANEKLFF. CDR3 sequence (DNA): TGTGCTAGCGGCGAGGCTAATGAAAAACTGTTTTTT. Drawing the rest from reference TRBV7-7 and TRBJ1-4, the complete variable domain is GAGVSQSPRYKVTKRGQDVTLRCDPISSHATLYWYQQALGQGPEFLTYFNYEAQPDKSGLPSDRFSAERPEGSISTLTIQRTEQRDSAMYRCASGEANEKLFFGSGTQLSVL.

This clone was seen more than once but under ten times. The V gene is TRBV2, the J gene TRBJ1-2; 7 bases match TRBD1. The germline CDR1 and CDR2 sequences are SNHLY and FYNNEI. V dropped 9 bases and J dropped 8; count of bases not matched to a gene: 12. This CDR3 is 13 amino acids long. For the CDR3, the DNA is TGTGCCAGTCGAGTAGGGGGCCCGGGGGGCTACACCTTC. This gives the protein CASRVGGPGGYTF.